What follows is one T cell receptor (beta chain) and its context. The antigen remains unidentified. Method: immunoSEQ multiplex PCR; TCRdb's copy keeps in-frame clones and lacks some. The data contain 150,000 to 200,000 clones, roughly 92% of them seen just once; the ten biggest clones take up 1%. The data stem from a study of T cell responses to AZD1222 COVID-19 vaccine. Notes on the study in general: White British people made up most donors, females outnumbered males, and clonal diversity was possibly underestimated. With dominance at 160-218 and 743-854, vaccine-associated CD4 TCRs spanned spike. None of the repertoires were sampled until the peak T cell response had passed.

Trimming removed 3 bases from V and 2 bases from J, with 17 bases in between. The CDR3 loop spans 17 amino acids. The germline V gene encodes CDR1 LNHDA and CDR2 SQIVND (reference sequence). The gene calls are TRBV19 and TRBJ1-3, with a tentative D call TRBD1 (6 bases). This sequence originates from an adult who received the AZD1222 COVID-19 vaccine. Material: peripheral blood, obtained 28 days after the second AZD1222 dose. The CDR3 loop reads CASSMAGAVRPGNTIYF. CDR3 nucleotides: TGTGCCAGTAGTATGGCGGGGGCCGTTAGACCTGGAAACACCATATATTTT.